There are many counts of the clone carrying this TCR beta chain. Its antigen remains unidentified. This entry comes from a study of T cells in Graves' hyperthyroidism and ophthalmopathy. Study overall: Peripheral blood was collected at initial diagnosis, before any treatment.

V gave up 0 bases and J gave up 5 bases; unmatched junction bases: 5. Looked up from germline, CDR1 is SGHKS and CDR2 is YYEKEE (reference sequence). The CDR3 has 16 residues. Each diagnosis drew on symptoms, thyroxine, TRAb, thyroid ultrasound and orbital computed tomography findings. Study-level results: Most thyroid clonotypes with frequency above 0.001 were detected in blood.

Amplification of TCR beta CDR3 regions used RNA as the template. When the TCR CDR3 underwent first-round RT-PCR, the HTBI primer set was used. TCRdb itself ran the multiplex PCR reads through MiXCR, one entry per CDR3 protein. Of roughly 630,000 distinct CDR3 sequences detected, 15% to 18% appear once; the ten largest clones hold approximately 7%. The sequenced sample was blood. The genes are TRBV5-5 and TRBJ2-3; 11 nucleotides align to TRBD2. The receptor's source is a woman in her 30s with Graves' hyperthyroidism. DNA for the CDR3: TGTGCCAGCAGCTTGGAACTAGCGGGAGTGGGAGATACGCAGTATTTT. Residues: CASSLELAGVGDTQYF.